The rows below give T cell receptor beta chains drawn from one sample of a study of CD8 T cells in ankylosing spondylitis. TCRdb ran MiXCR on the 5' RACE reads and lists one entry per CDR3 protein. The table has approximately 540,000 distinct CDR3 sequences, roughly 13% seen once; the top ten hold 6.8%. The sequenced material came from blood, either unsorted or a sorted T cell fraction (not recorded which). The origin of the receptors is a male donor with ankylosing spondylitis. The CDR3 runs from the conserved cysteine through the conserved F or W. A D gene is named only where the DNA matches it firmly. A row's size may be missing; if present it is once, few, many or a size class.

TRBJ2-1 | TRBV7-2 | few | TRBD2 | TGTGCCAGCAGCTTCCAGCGGGGGTACTCCTACAATGAGCAGTTCTTC | CASSFQRGYSYNEQFF
TRBJ1-5 | TRBV18 | many | . | TGTGCCAGCTCAACCCGCGGCAATCAGCCCCAGCATTTT | CASSTRGNQPQHF
TRBJ1-5 | TRBV29-1 | few | . | TGCAGCGTTGAGAGTCCGGGTCAGCCCCAGCATTTT | CSVESPGQPQHF
TRBJ1-1 | TRBV5-1 | . | . | TGCGCCAGCAGCCTGGGGACAATCGATATGAACACTGAAGCTTTCTTT | CASSLGTIDMNTEAFF
TRBJ1-1 | TRBV4-1 | many | . | TGCGCCAGCAGCCAATACAGGAACACTGAAGCTTTCTTT | CASSQYRNTEAFF
TRBJ2-3 | TRBV5-1 | few | . | TGCGCCAGCAGCCCTAGTACGGAAGATACGCAGTATTTT | CASSPSTEDTQYF
TRBJ2-1 | TRBV11-2 | . | . | TGTGCCAGCAGCTTTGGTCAGGGGAACAATGAGCAGTTCTTC | CASSFGQGNNEQFF
TRBJ1-2 | TRBV3-1 | . | . | TGTGCCAGCAGCCAAGATCCAGGGACCTATGGCTACACCTTC | CASSQDPGTYGYTF
TRBJ2-1 | TRBV3-1 | . | . | TGTGCCAGCAGCCAAGTTCCCAATGAGCAGTTCTTC | CASSQVPNEQFF
TRBJ2-3 | TRBV20-1 | . | TRBD2 | TGCAGTCCCCTTGGGCTAGCGGGAGATGTCACAGATACGCAGTATTTT | CSPLGLAGDVTDTQYF
TRBJ2-3 | TRBV20-1 | few | TRBD2 | TGCAGTGGGACTAGCGGGAGCCCAGATACGCAGTATTTT | CSGTSGSPDTQYF
TRBJ2-2 | TRBV12-3/TRBV12-4 | many | . | TGTGCCAGCAGTTTAGTCTCGGGGTACACCGGGGAGCTGTTTTTT | CASSLVSGYTGELFF
TRBJ1-5 | TRBV3-1 | few | . | TGTGCCAGCAGCCAAGATGGGACTGGACCGAGGCCCCAGCATTTT | CASSQDGTGPRPQHF
TRBJ1-5 | TRBV12-3/TRBV12-4 | many | . | TGTGCCAGCAACCTGGGGGAATCCAATCAGCCCCAGCATTTT | CASNLGESNQPQHF
TRBJ2-1 | TRBV7-9 | . | . | TGTGCCAGCAGCCCTCGTACGGGGGCGAGCTCCTACAATGAGCAGTTCTTC | CASSPRTGASSYNEQFF
TRBJ2-1 | TRBV7-9 | . | . | TGTGCCAGCAGCCCCAGACAGTCGAGCTCCTACAATGAGCAGTTCTTC | CASSPRQSSSYNEQFF
TRBJ1-5 | TRBV12-3/TRBV12-4 | many | . | TGTGCCAGCAGTTCCACGGGAGGGGATCAGCCCCAGCATTTT | CASSSTGGDQPQHF
TRBJ2-2 | TRBV9 | . | TRBD1 | TGTGCCAGCAGCTTACGACCCGGGACAGGGCGGACCGGGGAGCTGTTTTTT | CASSLRPGTGRTGELFF
TRBJ2-2 | TRBV24-1 | . | . | TGTGCCACCAGTGTACCCCGGGAGCCCGGGGAGCTGTTTTTT | CATSVPREPGELFF
TRBJ1-3 | TRBV6-1 | . | . | TGTGCCAGCAGTGTGAGGAACTCTGGAAACACCATATATTTT | CASSVRNSGNTIYF
TRBJ1-3 | TRBV5-1 | few | . | TGCGCCAGCAGCTTGGCAGGGCCTCCCTCTGGAAACACCATATATTTT | CASSLAGPPSGNTIYF
TRBJ2-6 | TRBV11-2 | few | TRBD1 | TGTGCCAGCAGCAGGGGGCCTGGGGCCAACGTCCTGACTTTC | CASSRGPGANVLTF
TRBJ2-1 | TRBV20-1 | few | TRBD1 | TGCAGTGACAAGACAGGGGGCGATGAGCAGTTCTTC | CSDKTGGDEQFF